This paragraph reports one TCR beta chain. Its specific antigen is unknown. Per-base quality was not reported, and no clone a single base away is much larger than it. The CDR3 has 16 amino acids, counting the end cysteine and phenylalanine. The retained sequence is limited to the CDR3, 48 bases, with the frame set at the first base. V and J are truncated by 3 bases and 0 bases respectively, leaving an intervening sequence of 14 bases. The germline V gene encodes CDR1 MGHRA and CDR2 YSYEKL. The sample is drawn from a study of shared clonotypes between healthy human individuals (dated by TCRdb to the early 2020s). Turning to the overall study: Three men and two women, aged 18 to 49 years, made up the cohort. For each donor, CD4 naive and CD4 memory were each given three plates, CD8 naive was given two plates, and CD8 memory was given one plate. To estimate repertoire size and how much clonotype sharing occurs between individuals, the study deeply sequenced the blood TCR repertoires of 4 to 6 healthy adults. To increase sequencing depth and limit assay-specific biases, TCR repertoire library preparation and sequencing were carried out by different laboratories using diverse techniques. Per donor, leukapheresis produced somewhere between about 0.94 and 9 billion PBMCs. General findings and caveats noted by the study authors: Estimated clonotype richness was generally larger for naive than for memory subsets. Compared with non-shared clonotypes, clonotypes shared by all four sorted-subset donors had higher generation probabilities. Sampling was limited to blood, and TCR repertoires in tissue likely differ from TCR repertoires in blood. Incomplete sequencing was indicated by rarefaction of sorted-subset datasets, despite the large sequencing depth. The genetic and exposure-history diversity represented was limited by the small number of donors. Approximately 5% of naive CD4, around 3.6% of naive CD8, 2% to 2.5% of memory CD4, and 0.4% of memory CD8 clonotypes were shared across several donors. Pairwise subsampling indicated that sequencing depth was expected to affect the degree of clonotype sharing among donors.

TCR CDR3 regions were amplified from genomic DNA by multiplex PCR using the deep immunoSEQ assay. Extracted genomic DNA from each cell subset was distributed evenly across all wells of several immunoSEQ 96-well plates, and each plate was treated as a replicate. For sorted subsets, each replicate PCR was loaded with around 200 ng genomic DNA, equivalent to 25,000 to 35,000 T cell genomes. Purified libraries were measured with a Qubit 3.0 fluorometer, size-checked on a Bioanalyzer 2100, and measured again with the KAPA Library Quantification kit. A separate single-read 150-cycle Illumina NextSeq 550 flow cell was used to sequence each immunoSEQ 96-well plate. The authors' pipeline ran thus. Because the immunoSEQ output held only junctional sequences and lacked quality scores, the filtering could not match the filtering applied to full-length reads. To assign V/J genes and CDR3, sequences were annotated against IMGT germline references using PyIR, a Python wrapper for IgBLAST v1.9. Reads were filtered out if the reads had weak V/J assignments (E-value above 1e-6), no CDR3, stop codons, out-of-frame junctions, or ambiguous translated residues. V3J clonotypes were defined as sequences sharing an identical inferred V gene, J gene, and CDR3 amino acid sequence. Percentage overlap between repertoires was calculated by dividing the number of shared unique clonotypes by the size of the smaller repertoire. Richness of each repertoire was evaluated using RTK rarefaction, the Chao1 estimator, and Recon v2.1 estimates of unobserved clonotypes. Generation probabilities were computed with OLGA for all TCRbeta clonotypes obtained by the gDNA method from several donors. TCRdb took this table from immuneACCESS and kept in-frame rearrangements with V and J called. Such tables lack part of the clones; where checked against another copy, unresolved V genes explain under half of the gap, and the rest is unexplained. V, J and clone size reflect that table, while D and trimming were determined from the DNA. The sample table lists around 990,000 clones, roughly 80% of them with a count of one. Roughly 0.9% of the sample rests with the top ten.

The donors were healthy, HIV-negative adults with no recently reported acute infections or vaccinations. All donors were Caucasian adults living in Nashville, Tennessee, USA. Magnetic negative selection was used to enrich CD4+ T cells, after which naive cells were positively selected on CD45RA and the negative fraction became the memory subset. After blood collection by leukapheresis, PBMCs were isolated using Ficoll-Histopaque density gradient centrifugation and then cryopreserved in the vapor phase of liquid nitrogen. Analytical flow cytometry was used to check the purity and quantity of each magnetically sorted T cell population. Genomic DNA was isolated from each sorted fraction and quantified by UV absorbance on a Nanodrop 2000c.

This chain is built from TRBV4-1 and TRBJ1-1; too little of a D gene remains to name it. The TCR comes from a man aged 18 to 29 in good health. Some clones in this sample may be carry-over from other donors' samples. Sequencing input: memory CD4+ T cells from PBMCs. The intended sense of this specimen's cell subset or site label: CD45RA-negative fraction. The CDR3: CASSHIRGSMNTEAFF. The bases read TGCGCCAGCAGCCATATTCGTGGCTCCATGAACACTGAAGCTTTCTTT.